The 25 T cell receptor beta chains below were found in one sample sequenced in a study of blood T cell repertoires in COVID-19. Produced via immunoSEQ multiplex PCR; TCRdb's table is partial and in-frame only. The repertoire includes around 400,000 clones, about four fifths of them detected once, and approximately 4.7% sits in the top ten. Material: PBMCs or T cells enriched from blood (not recorded which). The receptors shown here come from a woman aged 50 to 65 who had recovered from COVID-19.

V is TRBV7-8 and J is TRBJ1-3; tentatively, D is TRBD1 (6 bases). With 1 base removed from V and 1 base from J, the gap between germline ends came to 17 bases. Germline V gene data show CDR1 as SGHVS and CDR2 as FQNEAQ. This CDR3 is built from 18 residues. This CDR3 reads CASSLGWGGLRSGNTIYF. In nucleotides, the CDR3 is TGTGCCAGCAGCTTAGGGTGGGGGGGCCTGAGATCTGGAAACACCATATATTTT.

In this sample, this clone turned up a few times. V and J are TRBV6-2 or TRBV6-3 and TRBJ2-5; 8 nucleotides agree with TRBD2. Trimming took 4 bases from V and 5 from J; bases not matched to a gene: 6. This CDR3 spans 14 amino acids. CDR1 is MNHEY, CDR2 SVGEGT, per germline. The CDR3 coding sequence is TGTGCCAGCAGTTTTCAAGCGGGAGTTGAGACCCAGTACTTC. Protein: CASSFQAGVETQYF.

This chain connects TRBV7-2 to TRBJ1-2, with D maybe TRBD1 (5 bases). Germline V gene lookup returns CDR1 SGHTA and CDR2 FQGNSA. This CDR3 comprises 15 residues. V was pared by 5 bases and J by 5 bases, with 18 bases between. CDR3 DNA sequence: TGTGCCAGCAGCCCTAGACAGATTACCCCATATGGCTACACCTTC. This gives the protein CASSPRQITPYGYTF.

The V gene is TRBV5-1, the J gene TRBJ2-2; 8 bases are a match to TRBD1. Germline V gene data show CDR1 as SGHRS and CDR2 as YFSETQ. The CDR3 contains 15 residues. Losses at the gene ends were 5 bases for V and 8 bases for J; bases not matched to a gene: 11. In DNA, the CDR3 is TGCGCCAGCAGGGCCGGGACAGGCGCTATTGGGGAGCTGTTTTTT. Amino acids: CASRAGTGAIGELFF.

V gene TRBV5-4 combines with J gene TRBJ1-1; TRBD1 is a possible D gene (6 bases). Trimming left V 2 bases short and J 1 base short, with 15 bases between. The CDR3 is 16 residues long. Germline-derived CDR1 and CDR2 are SGHNT and YYREEE (reference sequence). CDR3 in amino acids: CASSLAYREGNTEAFF. CDR3 sequence (DNA): TGTGCCAGCAGCTTAGCTTACAGGGAAGGGAACACTGAAGCTTTCTTT.

This chain joins TRBV2 and TRBJ2-2, with D tentatively TRBD2 (5 bases). The CDR3 consists of 15 residues. Between the trimmed V and J ends, which lost 7 bases and 0 bases, there was a span of 12 bases. CDR1 SNHLY and CDR2 FYNNEI come from the germline V gene. The CDR3 sequence: CASNLGLSNTGELFF. CDR3 nucleotide sequence: TGTGCCAGCAATCTAGGACTGTCGAACACCGGGGAGCTGTTTTTT.

The J gene is TRBJ2-7, the V gene TRBV19; D may be TRBD1 (6 bases). The CDR3 has 13 amino acids. Germline V gene sequence: CDR1 LNHDA, CDR2 SQIVND (reference sequence). V was clipped by 3 bases and J by 4 bases, with 10 bases between them. For the CDR3, the DNA is TGTGCCAGTAGTATTGGCAGGGGTTACGAGCAGTACTTC. Translation gives CASSIGRGYEQYF.

CDR3 protein: CASSYAYGNTIYF. The CDR3 DNA follows: TGTGCCAGCAGCTACGCGTACGGAAACACCATATATTTT. This chain links TRBV5-5 with TRBJ1-3; D ambiguous. Germline CDR1 SGHKS, CDR2 YYEKEE (reference sequence). The CDR3 consists of 13 residues. V was cut by 3 bases and J by 4 bases, with 8 bases left in between.

The chain employs TRBV30 and TRBJ1-5, with TRBD1 matching 10 bases. The CDR3 has 14 residues. Germline CDR1 and CDR2: GTSNPN and SVGIG (reference sequence). Trimming removed 1 base from V and 6 bases from J; junction bases left unmatched: 3. The DNA of the CDR3 is TGTGCCTGGAGTGGGGACAGGGGAGGTCAGCCCCAGCATTTT. Translation: CAWSGDRGGQPQHF.

The chain has TRBV2 and TRBJ2-3; 7 bases are a match to TRBD1. V was clipped by 8 bases and J by 4 bases; unmatched bases: 18. Germline assignment: CDR1 SNHLY and CDR2 FYNNEI. The CDR3 consists of 17 residues. Here the CDR3 reads CASGKLLGQTPADTQYF. The CDR3, as DNA: TGTGCCAGCGGAAAGCTCCTGGGACAGACTCCCGCAGATACGCAGTATTTT.

This clone was detected only once. The chain recombines TRBV10-1 with TRBJ1-5, with D tentatively TRBD1 (5 bases). This CDR3 has 18 amino acids. V lost 3 bases, J lost 0 bases, and 18 bases lay in between. Germline V gives CDR1 WNHNN, CDR2 SYGVQD (reference sequence). CDR3 nucleotide sequence: TGCGCCAGCAGTGATGATTGGAAGGGGTCCGATAGCAATCAGCCCCAGCATTTT. As protein: CASSDDWKGSDSNQPQHF.

The chain is built from TRBV24-1 and TRBJ1-5, with 7 nucleotides matching TRBD1. Germline values: CDR1 KGHDR, CDR2 SFDVKD. V dropped 5 bases and J dropped 6; count of bases not matched to a gene: 18. The CDR3 is 18 amino acids. CDR3: CATSATTQLQGKGQPQHF. CDR3 in DNA: TGTGCCACCAGTGCTACAACCCAGCTACAGGGGAAAGGTCAGCCCCAGCATTTT.

The rearrangement uses TRBV5-5 and TRBJ1-2; D remains unclear. V was cut by 4 bases and J by 5 bases, with 12 bases left in between. Germline CDR1 and CDR2: SGHKS and YYEKEE (reference sequence). The CDR3 length is 13 residues. CDR3 region: CASSADGSYGYTF. Here the CDR3 DNA reads TGTGCCAGCAGCGCGGACGGGAGTTATGGCTACACCTTC.

Remarks on this clone: The same CDR3 can be traced to other DNA sequences in this sample. The chain is built from TRBV5-1 and TRBJ2-7; TRBD2 is a possible D gene (5 bases). CDR3 length: 14 amino acids. Germline V gives CDR1 SGHRS, CDR2 YFSETQ. With 0 bases removed from V and 1 base from J, the gap between germline ends came to 8 bases. CDR3 residues: CASSLEEGSYEQYF. CDR3 DNA: TGCGCCAGCAGCTTGGAAGAGGGTTCCTACGAGCAGTACTTC.

A few counts support this clone. This rearrangement joins TRBV18 to TRBJ1-2; 7 nucleotides agree with TRBD1. V gave up 3 bases and J gave up 3 bases; unmatched junction bases: 7. The CDR3 has 15 residues. Germline CDR1 KGHSH, CDR2 LQKENI. The CDR3 sequence: CASSPVDRDYYGYTF. CDR3 bases: TGTGCCAGCTCACCTGTAGACAGGGACTACTATGGCTACACCTTC.

The gene calls are TRBV6-2 or TRBV6-3 and TRBJ2-2; D gene unclear. The V end lost 4 bases, the J end lost 5 bases, and 2 bases lay between the germline ends. From germline, CDR1 is MNHEY and CDR2 SVGEGT. This CDR3 has 11 amino acids. The CDR3 loop is CASSLTGELFF. CDR3 sequence (DNA): TGTGCCAGCAGTTTAACCGGGGAGCTGTTTTTT.

The V gene is TRBV5-1, the J gene TRBJ1-1, with D perhaps TRBD1 (5 bases). Germline V gene sequence: CDR1 SGHRS, CDR2 YFSETQ. CDR3 length: 17 residues. Trimming removed 1 base from V and 0 bases from J, with 16 bases in between. CDR3 amino acids: CASSLFESRALNTEAFF. CDR3 nucleotide sequence: TGCGCCAGCAGCTTGTTTGAGAGCAGGGCATTGAACACTGAAGCTTTCTTT. The variable domain in full, with the rest retrieved from reference TRBV5-1 and TRBJ1-1, is KAGVTQTPRYLIKTRGQQVTLSCSPISGHRSVSWYQQTPGQGLQFLFEYFSETQRNKGNFPGRFSGRQFSNSRSEMNVSTLELGDSALYLCASSLFESRALNTEAFFGQGTRLTVV.

The chain has TRBV27 and TRBJ1-5, with D possibly matching TRBD1 (6 bases). The V end was cut by 6 bases, the J end by 3 bases, with 15 bases between. Germline V lookup: CDR1 MNHEY, CDR2 SMNVEV (reference sequence). CDR3 length: 15 amino acids. The CDR3 sequence is CASSPTGHLNQPQHF. For the CDR3, the DNA is TGTGCCAGCAGCCCAACGGGACACCTCAATCAGCCCCAGCATTTT.

J is TRBJ2-5 and V is TRBV24-1; a possible D gene is TRBD1 (6 bases). The CDR3 has 15 amino acids. The V end lost 1 base, the J end lost 4 bases, and 12 bases lay between the germline ends. The germline V gene has CDR1 KGHDR and CDR2 SFDVKD. DNA of the CDR3: TGTGCCACCAGTGATTTCAAAGGGGGAACAGAGACCCAGTACTTC. Amino acid sequence: CATSDFKGGTETQYF.

A single count supports this clone. This sequence joins TRBV7-2 and TRBJ2-2; the D gene is possibly TRBD1 (5 bases). The V gene lost 10 bases and the J gene lost 0 bases, with 15 bases spanning the gap. The CDR3 spans 15 residues. CDR1 and CDR2 (germline): SGHTA, FQGNSA. The chain's CDR3 is CATGSLTANTGELFF. DNA of the CDR3: TGTGCCACCGGAAGCCTGACAGCGAACACCGGGGAGCTGTTTTTT.

V usage is TRBV7-4 and J usage is TRBJ1-2; no reliable D call. V was shortened by 3 bases and J by 2 bases, with 19 bases between the two germline ends. The CDR3 is 17 residues long. From germline, CDR1 is SGHVT and CDR2 SQSDAQ. For the CDR3, the DNA is TGTGCCAGCAGCTTTGGAGAGGGCAGCCCAACCAACTATGGCTACACCTTC. The encoded protein is CASSFGEGSPTNYGYTF. Combining the CDR3 with reference TRBV7-4 and TRBJ1-2 gives the whole variable domain GAGVSQSPRYKVAKRGRDVALRCDSISGHVTLYWYRQTLGQGSEVLTYSQSDAQRDKSGRPSGRFSAERPERSVSTLKIQRTEQGDSAVYLCASSFGEGSPTNYGYTFGSGTRLTVV.

This chain connects TRBV16 to TRBJ2-7; 10 bases fit TRBD1. Germline V gene lookup returns CDR1 KGHSY and CDR2 FQNENV. This CDR3 has 15 residues. V gave up 0 bases and J gave up 12 bases; unmatched junction bases: 11. The CDR3 is CASSQSGTGASELYF. The CDR3 DNA is TGTGCCAGCAGCCAATCAGGGACAGGGGCGTCCGAACTGTACTTC.

CDR3 sequence (DNA): TGTGCCAGCAGCCCCATGGAGGCTGGGGCCAACGTCCTGACTTTC. It codes for CASSPMEAGANVLTF. This sequence joins TRBV6-2 or TRBV6-3 and TRBJ2-6, with a tentative D call TRBD2 (5 bases). Trimming took off 6 bases at V and 2 bases at J, with 11 bases between the two ends. The CDR3 contains 15 residues. Germline values: CDR1 MNHEY, CDR2 SVGEGT.

The V and J genes are TRBV5-1 and TRBJ1-1, with a tentative D call TRBD1 (5 bases). Germline V gives CDR1 SGHRS, CDR2 YFSETQ. Deletions cut 1 base from V and 3 bases from J, with 16 bases between. The length of the CDR3 is 16 residues. As DNA, the CDR3 is TGCGCCAGCAGCTTGACCTCCCTGACAGTCGACACTGAAGCTTTCTTT. Protein sequence: CASSLTSLTVDTEAFF.

CDR3 residues: CASSYNRGSYNEQFF. The CDR3, as DNA: TGTGCCAGCAGCTACAACAGGGGTTCCTACAATGAGCAGTTCTTC. The V call is TRBV7-9, the J call TRBJ2-1; 7 bases line up with TRBD1. J lost 1 base, V lost 4 bases, and 4 bases had no gene match. The CDR3 totals 15 residues. Per germline, CDR1 SEHNR and CDR2 FQNEAQ (reference sequence). The full variable domain, with the rest looked up from reference TRBV7-9 and TRBJ2-1, is DTGVSQNPRHKITKRGQNVTFRCDPISEHNRLYWYRQTLGQGPEFLTYFQNEAQLEKSRLLSDRFSAERPKGSFSTLEIQRTEQGDSAMYLCASSYNRGSYNEQFFGPGTRLTVL.